Shown below are 12 T cell receptor beta chains from a single sample sequenced in a study of T cells after yellow fever vaccination. Each CDR3 protein is one row after TCRdb ran MiXCR on the 5' RACE reads. The sample lists roughly 300,000 distinct CDR3 sequences, around 6.8% occurring once. The sequences come from PBMCs, collected about 41 days after the first yellow fever vaccination. All receptors come from a man aged 18 to 29 who received the YFV17D yellow fever vaccine.

The chain couples TRBV6-5 to TRBJ1-1; D remains ambiguous. Germline V gives CDR1 MNHEY, CDR2 SVGAGI. The CDR3 contains 18 residues. Trimming pared 4 bases from V and 2 bases from J, leaving 23 bases between. CDR3 bases: TGTGCCAGCAGTTCCGCCTCCCCGGTGATGGGGAGAAACACTGAAGCTTTCTTT. It encodes CASSSASPVMGRNTEAFF.

This clonotype was seen only a few times. This chain joins TRBV7-6 and TRBJ1-2, with TRBD1 as a possible D gene (5 bases). The V and J ends lost 5 bases and 8 bases respectively, with 15 bases between them. Germline values: CDR1 SGHVS, CDR2 FNYEAQ. The CDR3 is 13 residues long. The CDR3 DNA reads as TGTGCCAGCAGCGGGGGACCGGGAATGGGCTACACCTTC. Encoded protein: CASSGGPGMGYTF.

This clonotype turned up a few times. The CDR3 DNA is TGTGCCAGCAGTTTAGACGGAAACTACGAGCAGTACGTC. It translates to CASSLDGNYEQYV. The chain employs TRBV28 and TRBJ2-7, with unresolved D. The V gene lost 2 bases and the J gene lost 3 bases, with 8 bases spanning the gap. Germline V lookup: CDR1 MDHEN, CDR2 SYDVKM. The CDR3 runs 13 residues.

This clonotype was recorded many times. The chain joins TRBV27 to TRBJ2-3; 9 nucleotides align to TRBD1. Trimming took 9 bases from V and 8 from J; bases not matched to a gene: 21. The CDR3 totals 17 residues. The germline V gene has CDR1 MNHEY and CDR2 SMNVEV (reference sequence). Here the CDR3 reads CASHLTGTGSILGTQYF. The DNA of the CDR3 is TGTGCCAGTCACTTAACCGGGACAGGGAGTATATTGGGTACGCAGTATTTT.

The chain is built from TRBV2 and TRBJ2-2; D tentatively reads TRBD1 or TRBD2 (5 bases each). Germline values: CDR1 SNHLY, CDR2 FYNNEI. CDR3 length equals 11 residues. Trimming removed 6 bases at V and 7 bases at J, with 6 bases between. Written as DNA, the CDR3 is TGTGCCAGCAGGAGGGGCGGGGAGCTGTTTTTT. Residues: CASRRGGELFF.

The V gene is TRBV7-2, the J gene TRBJ2-7, with a tentative D call TRBD1 (5 bases). Germline V gives CDR1 SGHTA, CDR2 FQGNSA. The V end was cut by 5 bases, the J end by 0 bases, with 11 bases between. The CDR3 runs 14 residues. The CDR3 loop reads CASSQNQGSYEQYV. Here the CDR3 DNA reads TGTGCCAGCAGCCAAAATCAGGGCTCCTACGAGCAGTACGTC.

The CDR3 sequence: CASSSVGQANSEVQYF. The CDR3 DNA is TGTGCCAGTAGTTCGGTCGGACAGGCCAATTCAGAGGTTCAGTACTTC. The rearrangement joins TRBV19 to TRBJ2-4; 7 bases map to TRBD1. The trim removed 5 bases at V and 11 bases at J, leaving 18 bases unmatched. Germline V gene data show CDR1 as LNHDA and CDR2 as SQIVND (reference sequence). The CDR3 runs 16 residues. The variable domain in full, completed from reference TRBV19 and TRBJ2-4, reads DGGITQSPKYLFRKEGQNVTLSCEQNLNHDAMYWYRQDPGQGLRLIYYSQIVNDFQKGDIAEGYSVSREKKESFPLTVTSAQKNPTAFYLCASSSVGQANSEVQYFGAGTRLSVL.

The chain recombines TRBV5-1 with TRBJ1-3, with a weak D call TRBD1 (5 bases). Per the germline V gene, CDR1 is SGHRS and CDR2 is YFSETQ. The CDR3 is made up of 15 amino acids. Trimming took 1 base from V and 0 from J, leaving 8 bases between them. CDR3 sequence reads: CASSLQGPSGNTIYF. DNA of the CDR3: TGCGCCAGCAGCTTGCAGGGCCCCTCTGGAAACACCATATATTTT.

This clonotype was counted ten times or more. The chain joins TRBV7-9 to TRBJ2-3; the D is unclear. This CDR3 is built from 16 residues. Germline V lookup: CDR1 SEHNR, CDR2 FQNEAQ (reference sequence). With 4 bases removed from V and 0 bases from J, the gap between germline ends came to 14 bases. The CDR3 DNA follows: TGTGCCAGCAGCTCTCTGGCCGGGCCCAGCACAGATACGCAGTATTTT. Its translation is CASSSLAGPSTDTQYF.

The gene calls are TRBV5-1 and TRBJ2-4, with D maybe TRBD2 (5 bases). CDR1 SGHRS and CDR2 YFSETQ come from the germline V gene. The CDR3 consists of 16 residues. V was clipped by 4 bases and J by 1 base, with 15 bases between them. Here the CDR3 DNA reads TGCGCCAGCAGCCAGGACTCGCCCCTCGCCAAAAACATTCAGTACTTC. It specifies CASSQDSPLAKNIQYF.

This clonotype has at least ten counts. The CDR3 nucleotides are TGTGCCATCAGTACCCTCGGGGGGGTCAATGAGCAGTTCTTC. The encoded protein is CAISTLGGVNEQFF. This chain uses TRBV10-3 with TRBJ2-1, with 8 bases lining up with TRBD2. V was pared by 5 bases and J by 6 bases, with 6 bases of the junction left unmatched. The CDR3 covers 14 residues. The germline gives CDR1 ENHRY, CDR2 SYGVKD.

The J gene is TRBJ2-3, the V gene TRBV5-4; unclear D gene. Germline CDR1 SGHNT, CDR2 YYREEE (reference sequence). CDR3 size: 14 residues. V was cut by 3 bases and J by 3 bases, with 11 bases left in between. The CDR3 DNA is TGTGCCAGCAGCTCGGGCTCCTCGACAGATACGCAGTATTTT. Amino acids: CASSSGSSTDTQYF. The full variable domain, rest sourced from reference TRBV5-4 and TRBJ2-3, is ETGVTQSPTHLIKTRGQQVTLRCSSQSGHNTVSWYQQALGQGPQFIFQYYREEENGRGNFPPRFSGLQFPNYSSELNVNALELDDSALYLCASSSGSSTDTQYFGPGTRLTVL.